A selection of T cell receptor beta chains follows, all from one sample in a study of blood T cell repertoires in COVID-19. Some clones are missing from TCRdb's copy, which holds only in-frame ones; the method was immunoSEQ multiplex PCR. The sample consists of under 300,000 clones, less than 90% of them appearing once. The sequenced sample was peripheral blood. These receptors were obtained from a woman aged 40 to 50 who had recovered from COVID-19. Both conserved end residues are part of each CDR3. The D gene is left open where the match is weak. Size is stated for part of the rows, as once, few or many counts, or as a class when the clone is expanded.

v_gene	d_gene	j_gene	abundance	CDR3nt	CDR3aa
TRBV7-2	-	TRBJ1-1	once	TGTGCCAGCAGCTTACTGGGAGCTCGGGCTGAAGCTTTCTTT	CASSLLGARAEAFF
TRBV7-8	-	TRBJ2-7	once	TGTGCCAGCAGCTTAAGAACCACGCGCGACGAGCAGTACTTC	CASSLRTTRDEQYF
TRBV28	TRBD1	TRBJ1-1	-	TGTGCCAGCAGTTCCCCGACAGGGGGCATTGAAGCTTTCTTT	CASSSPTGGIEAFF
TRBV28	-	TRBJ1-4	-	TGTGCCAGCAGTTTAAAGCATGAAAAACTGTTTTTT	CASSLKHEKLFF
TRBV29-1	TRBD2	TRBJ2-3	-	TGCAGCGCTAGCGGGGGGGCTAAAGATACGCAGTATTTT	CSASGGAKDTQYF
TRBV5-5	-	TRBJ2-3	-	TGTGCCAGCAGCTGGGACAATCCAAGCGATACGCAGTATTTT	CASSWDNPSDTQYF
TRBV4-1	-	TRBJ1-5	once	TGCGCCAGCAGCCTCGTCGGGATTTTCGGCAATCAGCCCCAGCATTTT	CASSLVGIFGNQPQHF
TRBV9	TRBD1	TRBJ2-2	many	TGTGCCAGCAAGACAGGGTCGGGGACCGGGGAGCTGTTTTTT	CASKTGSGTGELFF
TRBV5-4	TRBD2	TRBJ2-1	few	TGTGCCAGCAGCTTGGTTAGCGGGGGGGACAATGAGCAGTTCTTC	CASSLVSGGDNEQFF
TRBV27	-	TRBJ2-7	-	TGTGCCAGCAGTGACTACAGGGACTCCTACGAGCAGTACTTC	CASSDYRDSYEQYF
TRBV7-9	-	TRBJ2-2	once	TGTGCCAGCAGCTTAGGCGCCACCGGGGAGCTGTTTTTT	CASSLGATGELFF
TRBV6-2/TRBV6-3	TRBD1	TRBJ1-4	-	TGTGCCAGCAGTTACCCCGCACAGGGGCGCCCGGGAGAGAATGAAAAACTGTTTTTT	CASSYPAQGRPGENEKLFF
TRBV19	TRBD1	TRBJ2-1	-	TGTGCCAGTATCACCACCGGGACAGGGTACAATGAGCAGTTCTTC	CASITTGTGYNEQFF
TRBV12-3/TRBV12-4	-	TRBJ1-2	-	TGTGCCAGCAGTTTACAGGCAGGCCAGGCCACCTTC	CASSLQAGQATF
TRBV7-9	-	TRBJ1-3	-	TGTGCCAGCAGCCAACAGGGCTCTGGAAACACCATATATTTT	CASSQQGSGNTIYF
TRBV5-1	-	TRBJ1-5	few	TGCGCCAGCAGCGAACAGATCAATCAGCCCCAGCATTTT	CASSEQINQPQHF
TRBV7-9	-	TRBJ1-2	-	TGTGCCAGCAGCTTAGCCGGCTATGGCTACACCTTC	CASSLAGYGYTF
TRBV5-6	-	TRBJ1-1	-	TGTGCCAGCAGCCGAATCCTGACAGACAACACTGAAGCTTTCTTT	CASSRILTDNTEAFF
TRBV28	-	TRBJ1-5	-	TGTGCCAGCACCCACTCACAGGGTCGTCGCAATCAGCCCCAGCATTTT	CASTHSQGRRNQPQHF
TRBV6-1	-	TRBJ2-7	-	TGTGCCAGCAGTGAAGCGCGTATGCCCTACGAGCAGTACTTC	CASSEARMPYEQYF
TRBV14	TRBD2	TRBJ2-5	-	TGTGCCAGCAGCCAAGAACTAGCGGGGGGGCCTGAGGAAGAGACCCAGTACTTC	CASSQELAGGPEEETQYF
TRBV19	TRBD1	TRBJ1-2	-	TGTGCCAGTAGTATAAGACAGGGAGACTATGGCTACACCTTC	CASSIRQGDYGYTF
TRBV7-9	TRBD1	TRBJ1-4	once	TGTGCCAGCAGCGCTTGGACAGGGGGCTATGAAAAACTGTTTTTT	CASSAWTGGYEKLFF
TRBV29-1	-	TRBJ1-1	-	TGCAGCGTTGAGGGGCCAGGCAACACTGAAGCTTTCTTT	CSVEGPGNTEAFF
TRBV7-8	-	TRBJ1-6	once	TGTGCCAGCAGCTCCTCCTGGGGGGAGCGAGTGAGTTCACCCCTCCACTTT	CASSSSWGERVSSPLHF
TRBV10-3	TRBD2	TRBJ2-7	few	TGTGCCATCAGCCAACTAGCGGGGGGAAGCAACGAGCAGTACTTC	CAISQLAGGSNEQYF
TRBV4-1	-	TRBJ1-1	-	TGCGCCAGCAGCCAAGATCGTTCCTGGAACACTGAAGCTTTCTTT	CASSQDRSWNTEAFF
TRBV5-1	TRBD1	TRBJ2-6	-	TGCGCCAGCAGCTTGACAGGGGGCTCTGGGGCCAACGTCCTGACTTTC	CASSLTGGSGANVLTF
TRBV28	TRBD1	TRBJ2-7	-	TGTGCCAGCAGGGAGCAGGGGGTTAGCTCCTACGAGCAGTACTTC	CASREQGVSSYEQYF
TRBV4-1	-	TRBJ1-1	-	TGCGCCAGCAGCCAAACGCGGTTATACGAAGCTTTCTTT	CASSQTRLYEAFF
TRBV5-1	TRBD1	TRBJ2-5	-	TGCGCCAGCAGCAGACTCAAGGGACAGGGAAAAGAGACCCAGTACTTC	CASSRLKGQGKETQYF
TRBV10-2	-	TRBJ1-6	-	TGCGCCAGCAGCGGAGGTGGAGGGCTAGTCCCCCTCCACTTT	CASSGGGGLVPLHF